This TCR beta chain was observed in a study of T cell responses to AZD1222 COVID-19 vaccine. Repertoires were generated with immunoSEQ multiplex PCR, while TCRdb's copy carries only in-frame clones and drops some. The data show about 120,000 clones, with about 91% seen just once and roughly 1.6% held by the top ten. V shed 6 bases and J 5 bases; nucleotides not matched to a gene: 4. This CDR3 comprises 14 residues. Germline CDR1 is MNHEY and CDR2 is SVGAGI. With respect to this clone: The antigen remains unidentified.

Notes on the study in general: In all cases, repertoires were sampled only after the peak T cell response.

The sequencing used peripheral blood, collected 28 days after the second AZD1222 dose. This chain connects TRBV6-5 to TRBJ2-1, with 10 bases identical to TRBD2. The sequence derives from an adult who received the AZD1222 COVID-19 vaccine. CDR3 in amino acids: CASSGLAEDNEQFF. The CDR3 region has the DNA TGTGCCAGCAGCGGACTAGCGGAAGACAATGAGCAGTTCTTC.